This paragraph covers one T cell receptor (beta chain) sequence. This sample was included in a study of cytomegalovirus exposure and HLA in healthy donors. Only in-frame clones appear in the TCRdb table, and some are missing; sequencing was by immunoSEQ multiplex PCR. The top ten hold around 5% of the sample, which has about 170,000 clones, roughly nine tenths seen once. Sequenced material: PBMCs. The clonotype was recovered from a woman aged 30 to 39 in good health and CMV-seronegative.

The CDR3 is CASSQGTSGLNEQFF. The CDR3 nucleotides read TGCGCCAGCAGCCAAGGGACTAGCGGTCTCAATGAGCAGTTCTTC. J is TRBJ2-1 and V is TRBV4-3, with 10 nucleotides matching TRBD2. This CDR3 is 15 amino acids long. V shed 1 base and J 6 bases; nucleotides not matched to a gene: 3. Per the germline V gene, CDR1 is LGHNA and CDR2 is YSLEER.